This TCR beta chain was captured by sequencing in a study of cytomegalovirus exposure and HLA in healthy donors. On the study more broadly: Within the Caucasian-associated ancestry cluster were 81% of the approximately 400 genotyped donors.

The CDR3 has 13 residues. V lost 8 bases to trimming and J lost 6 bases, with 16 bases between them. The germline CDR1 and CDR2 sequences are MGHDK and SYGVNS. The PCR employed 60 Vbeta primers together with 13 Jbeta primers. Sequencing was performed with immunoSEQ multiplex PCR; in TCRdb, only in-frame clones are kept and a portion is missing. Counted here are about 120,000 clones, approximately 86% occurring once; the ten biggest clones make up about 1.7%. Every donor was a healthy person donating bone marrow. The clonotype was recovered from a man between 40 and 49 years old in good health and CMV-seronegative. The rearrangement uses TRBV25-1 and TRBJ1-2; maybe TRBD1 (6 bases). The material sequenced was PBMCs. CDR3 amino acids: CASGVRGTNGYTF. In DNA, the CDR3 is TGTGCCAGCGGAGTTAGGGGGACGAATGGCTACACCTTC.